A single sample gave rise to the 13 T cell receptor beta chains below, sequenced in a study of early T cells in non-severe SARS-CoV-2 infection. TCRdb passed the 5' RACE reads through MiXCR, listing each CDR3 protein once. The table shows about 11,000 distinct CDR3 sequences, with 4% to 5.5% occurring only once. The source material was whole blood. The receptors stem from an adult who was a healthcare worker with PCR-confirmed SARS-CoV-2 infection or an uninfected control (not recorded which).

This clonotype was seen only a few times. The V call is TRBV24-1, the J call TRBJ2-5; no clear D gene. Trimming took 4 bases from V and 5 from J, leaving 10 bases between them. The germline V gene has CDR1 KGHDR and CDR2 SFDVKD. The CDR3 extends over 13 amino acids. The CDR3 region is CATSDPIGETQYF. The CDR3 nucleotides are TGTGCCACCAGTGACCCCATCGGGGAGACCCAGTACTTC.

This clonotype was observed a handful of times. The chain recombines TRBV18 with TRBJ2-1; 7 nucleotides agree with TRBD1. CDR3 length equals 18 residues. Trimming took 0 bases from V and 2 from J; bases not matched to a gene: 10. Germline CDR1 reads KGHSH; CDR2 reads LQKENI. The CDR3 region has the DNA TGTGCCAGCTCACCACCACTGCTCCGACAGGGTCCCTACAATGAGCAGTTCTTC. The encoded protein is CASSPPLLRQGPYNEQFF.

This clonotype is labeled as medium-sized. V is TRBV30 and J is TRBJ2-3; D is unresolved. CDR3 length: 12 amino acids. Deletions cut 1 base from V and 14 bases from J, with 16 bases between. Germline CDR1 GTSNPN, CDR2 SVGIG (reference sequence). The CDR3 nucleotides are TGTGCCTGGAGTGCGGATCCCTACACGGCGTATTTT. Translation: CAWSADPYTAYF.

This clonotype has just a few counts. The V gene is TRBV7-9, the J gene TRBJ2-3; D perhaps matches TRBD1 (6 bases). Trimming stripped 5 bases from V and 0 bases from J, with 12 bases between. From germline, CDR1 is SEHNR and CDR2 FQNEAQ (reference sequence). This CDR3 comprises 15 residues. Here the CDR3 reads CASSPRDRSTDTQYF. As DNA, the CDR3 is TGTGCCAGCAGCCCCCGTGACAGGAGCACAGATACGCAGTATTTT.

This clonotype has only a few counts. The chain employs TRBV20-1 and TRBJ1-1; D ambiguous. The length of the CDR3 is 12 residues. Per the germline V gene, CDR1 is DFQATT and CDR2 is SNEGSKA (reference sequence). V dropped 3 bases and J dropped 3 bases, with 8 bases sitting between them. The CDR3 reads CSASLRDTEAFF. The CDR3 nucleotides are TGCAGTGCTAGTCTCCGGGACACTGAAGCTTTCTTT.

This clonotype came up many times. This chain uses TRBV30 with TRBJ1-4; possibly TRBD1 for D (5 bases). Trimming removed 7 bases from V and 4 bases from J, with 13 bases in between. This CDR3 has 13 amino acids. Germline CDR1 is GTSNPN and CDR2 is SVGIG (reference sequence). The CDR3 sequence is CASPGPNNEKLFF. In nucleotides, the CDR3 is TGTGCCTCCCCGGGACCGAATAATGAAAAACTGTTTTTT.

This clonotype has ten or more counts. The gene calls are TRBV9 and TRBJ2-1, with 7 bases fitting TRBD1. Per the germline V gene, CDR1 is SGDLS and CDR2 is YYNGEE. CDR3 size: 15 residues. Trimming cost V 1 base and J 4 bases; bases outside gene matches: 5. The CDR3 DNA reads TGTGCCAGCAGCGTACTAAGGACAGGTTACAATGAGCAGTTCTTC. Encoded protein: CASSVLRTGYNEQFF.

By share of the sample, this clonotype is medium-sized. Here the CDR3 reads CASSFMRGGPRDTQYF. The CDR3 DNA reads TGCGCCAGCAGCTTTATGCGGGGGGGACCAAGAGATACGCAGTATTTT. This rearrangement joins TRBV5-1 to TRBJ2-3, with 9 bases matching TRBD2. The J segment lost 5 bases and the V segment lost 2 bases, leaving 9 bases of the junction unmatched. CDR1 is SGHRS and CDR2 is YFSETQ in the germline V gene. The CDR3 has 16 residues.

This clonotype was recorded many times. The gene calls are TRBV7-2 and TRBJ2-2; D gene ambiguous. The CDR3 spans 13 residues. From germline, CDR1 is SGHTA and CDR2 FQGNSA. V was shortened by 3 bases and J by 6 bases, with 8 bases between the two germline ends. CDR3: CASSFGRPGELFF. The CDR3 bases are TGTGCCAGCAGCTTTGGCAGGCCCGGGGAGCTGTTTTTT. The full variable domain, completed using reference TRBV7-2 and TRBJ2-2, is GAGVSQSPSNKVTEKGKDVELRCDPISGHTALYWYRQSLGQGLEFLIYFQGNSAPDKSGLPSDRFSAERTGGSVSTLTIQRTQQEDSAVYLCASSFGRPGELFFGEGSRLTVL.

There are a few counts of this clonotype. V and J are TRBV7-9 and TRBJ2-1, with 7 bases that match TRBD1. The CDR3 sequence is 15 residues long. The V segment lost 5 bases and the J segment 8 bases; nucleotides outside the gene matches: 12. Looked up from germline, CDR1 is SEHNR and CDR2 is FQNEAQ (reference sequence). CDR3 amino acids: CASSQSGQVFDEQFF. CDR3 DNA sequence: TGTGCCAGCAGCCAATCCGGACAGGTTTTTGATGAGCAGTTCTTC.

This clonotype was observed many times. The chain uses TRBV3-1 and TRBJ1-2, with 7 positions matching TRBD1. J lost 2 bases, V lost 3 bases, and 6 bases had no gene match. Germline V gene lookup returns CDR1 LGHDT and CDR2 YNNKEL (reference sequence). The CDR3 runs 15 residues. This chain's CDR3 is CASSQDPGGNYGYTF. The CDR3 DNA reads as TGTGCCAGCAGCCAGGACCCAGGGGGGAACTATGGCTACACCTTC.

This clonotype was detected ten times or more. This rearrangement joins TRBV19 to TRBJ1-5, with D uncertain. V was cut by 6 bases and J by 4 bases, with 16 bases left in between. This CDR3 is built from 15 residues. The germline V gene has CDR1 LNHDA and CDR2 SQIVND (reference sequence). CDR3 protein: CASSPQQEFNQPQHF. The DNA of the CDR3 is TGTGCCAGTAGCCCCCAACAAGAATTTAATCAGCCCCAGCATTTT. Full variable domain (outside the CDR3, taken from reference TRBV19 and TRBJ1-5): DGGITQSPKYLFRKEGQNVTLSCEQNLNHDAMYWYRQDPGQGLRLIYYSQIVNDFQKGDIAEGYSVSREKKESFPLTVTSAQKNPTAFYLCASSPQQEFNQPQHFGDGTRLSIL.

V and J are TRBV20-1 and TRBJ2-3; 10 nucleotides agree with TRBD2. CDR3 length: 15 amino acids. V lost 5 bases, J lost 4 bases, and 9 bases stayed unmatched. The V gene's germline CDR1 is DFQATT and CDR2 SNEGSKA (reference sequence). CDR3 sequence reads: CSAFTGSGGADTQYF. CDR3 in DNA: TGCAGTGCTTTTACTGGCAGCGGGGGGGCAGATACGCAGTATTTT.